The TCR beta chain under discussion was sequenced for a study of OX40 agonist ivuxolimab in advanced cancers. The CDR3 totals 12 residues. Germline V gives CDR1 SGHVS, CDR2 FQNEAQ. The V and J ends lost 5 bases and 6 bases respectively, with 11 bases between them. Using immunoSEQ multiplex PCR, the repertoire was profiled, and TCRdb retains in-frame clones only, with some absent. The sample contains 36,000 or so clones, about 81% of which appear only once. The clonotype originates from an adult with an advanced solid tumor such as melanoma, head and neck, liver or kidney cancer. This specimen was CD4+ or CD8+ T cells sorted from blood, taken in a trial of the OX40 agonist ivuxolimab. This sequence joins TRBV7-8 and TRBJ2-7; tentative D call: TRBD1 (6 bases). This CDR3 is CASSLHRVEQYF. The CDR3 coding sequence is TGTGCCAGCAGCCTACACAGGGTCGAGCAGTACTTC.